This T cell receptor beta chain was observed in a study of regulatory T cells in long-lasting Graves disease. Arm-PCR of CDR3 regions and iRepertoire HTBI primers were the basis on which TCR beta libraries were built. TCRdb re-derived calls from the multiplex PCR reads in MiXCR, one entry per CDR3 protein. The data show fewer than 650,000 distinct CDR3 sequences, with 16% seen just once and about 12% held by the top ten. Stated time point: newly diagnosed GD, antithyroid drugs for less than 3 months. From RNA extracted from PBMCs, the TCR library was made. Germline CDR1 reads SGHVS; CDR2 reads FQNEAQ. Trimming shortened V by 3 bases and J by 7 bases, and 13 bases separated the two germline ends. The CDR3 totals 14 residues. Note on this clonotype: Its antigen is not known.

The study, taken as a whole, reports: Among samples with persistent disease, TRBV28, TRBJ1-2 and TRBJ2-5 were favored.

These same records also appear under a second study, on T cells in Graves' hyperthyroidism and ophthalmopathy.

The chain has TRBV7-8 and TRBJ2-1; D perhaps matches TRBD2 (5 bases). The input for sequencing was peripheral blood mononuclear cells (PBMCs), taken at new diagnosis, from a patient treated with antithyroid drugs. This clonotype was sampled from a man aged 18 to 35 with Graves disease. The CDR3 is CASSFILDSNEQFF. In DNA, the CDR3 is TGTGCCAGCAGCTTCATACTAGATTCAAATGAGCAGTTCTTC.